Described below is a single T cell receptor (beta chain) sequence and its context. As yet, its antigen is unknown. Each cDNA molecule in the library carried unique molecular identifiers. In the original analysis: Between about 23,224 and 750,000 TCRs appeared in each sample, and the median stood at 95,638. TCRdb reprocessed the RACE reads via MiXCR and lists one record per CDR3 protein. These V and J calls derive from TCRdb rather than the authors' analysis. Here the sample spans under 300,000 distinct CDR3 sequences, approximately 8.6% being singletons. Losses at the gene ends were 7 bases for V and 1 base for J; bases not matched to a gene: 6. Germline-derived CDR1 and CDR2 are SQVTM and ANQGSEA. CDR3 size: 13 residues. The entry originates in a study of human T cells and chemical hapten exposure. Findings and caveats of the study: Expanded TCRs produced significantly more large CDR3 similarity clusters than controls did. Counts of TCRs above 1 in 1000 frequency stayed unchanged with DPC sensitization.

The time point is: pre-sensitization, week 0. Treatment here: therapeutic diphenylcyclopropenone sensitization with weekly scalp DPC. This TCR was sampled from a woman between 40 and 50 years old with alopecia areata. Some clones in this sample may be carry-over from other donors' samples. The input for sequencing was whole blood, taken in connection with sensitization to the hapten diphenylcyclopropenone (DPC). The rearrangement uses TRBV29-1 and TRBJ1-1; 7 bases line up with TRBD1. As DNA, the CDR3 is TGCAGCGGGAGAGGGGGCCCGAACACTGAAGCTTTCTTT. It encodes CSGRGGPNTEAFF.